What follows is one T cell receptor beta chain and its context. Its antigen is as yet unknown. The entry originates in a study of shared clonotypes between healthy human individuals. Sequencing was performed with immunoSEQ multiplex PCR; in TCRdb, only in-frame clones are kept and a portion is missing. The table records 2 million to 2.5 million clones, about 92% of them present only once. Study findings and constraints: Genetic and exposure-history diversity was limited by the few donors.

This CDR3 is 14 amino acids long. CDR1 is GTSNPN and CDR2 is SVGIG in the germline V gene (reference sequence). The trim removed 2 bases at V and 8 bases at J, leaving 7 bases unmatched. This chain joins TRBV30 and TRBJ1-4, with 8 bases lining up with TRBD1. The sample taken for sequencing was naive CD4+ T cells from PBMCs. The sample's subset: CD45RA+ positively selected. This clonotype originated in a man between 18 and 29 years old in good health. Some clones in this sample may be carry-over from other donors' samples. CDR3 coding DNA: TGTGCCTGGAGTAGGGACAGGAAAGGGGAAAAACTGTTTTTT. Amino acid sequence: CAWSRDRKGEKLFF.